Below, 9 T cell receptor beta chains from the same sample are listed, as sequenced in a study of graft-versus-host responses after intestinal transplantation. This table comes from immunoSEQ multiplex PCR, and its TCRdb copy is limited to in-frame clones, with some not included. The sample consists of just under 100,000 clones, 75% to 95% of them appearing once. The sample in question was PBMCs, obtained around 450 days after intestinal transplant. These receptor sequences come from a human patient who received an intestinal transplant, so some T cells may come from the graft donor.

The rearrangement joins TRBV6-5 to TRBJ1-1; no clear D. In germline, CDR1 is MNHEY, CDR2 SVGAGI. The CDR3 loop spans 13 amino acids. The V and J ends lost 2 bases and 1 base respectively, with 5 bases between them. CDR3 sequence: CASSYMGNTEAFF. The CDR3, as DNA: TGTGCCAGCAGTTACATGGGGAACACTGAAGCTTTCTTT.

J is TRBJ1-1 and V is TRBV16, with a tentative D call TRBD1 (6 bases). The CDR3 runs to 15 residues. The germline CDR1 and CDR2 sequences are KGHSY and FQNENV. V was shortened by 5 bases and J by 3 bases, with 16 bases between the two germline ends. CDR3 nucleotides: TGTGCCAGCAGCTCAGGGGTAGGGAGGGACACTGAAGCTTTCTTT. It yields the protein CASSSGVGRDTEAFF.

V and J are TRBV5-6 and TRBJ1-1, with D unclear. The CDR3 length is 13 residues. Germline assignment: CDR1 SGHDT and CDR2 YYEEEE. Deletions cut 0 bases from V and 10 bases from J, with 13 bases between. Written as DNA, the CDR3 is TGTGCCAGCAGCTTGGTGGCACTGGAGCGAGCTTTCTTT. Its protein is CASSLVALERAFF.

The CDR3 reads CASSLGTDRGFYEQYF. The CDR3 DNA follows: TGTGCCAGCAGCTTAGGGACGGACAGGGGTTTCTACGAGCAGTACTTC. The J gene is TRBJ2-5, the V gene TRBV13; 9 positions agree with TRBD1. The DNA end is more similar to TRBJ2-7, so the J call may be wrong. The CDR3 has 16 residues. CDR1 and CDR2 from the germline V gene are PRHDT and FYEKMQ (reference sequence).

The chain is built from TRBV6-1 and TRBJ1-3; D remains ambiguous. The CDR3 runs to 14 residues. Trimming removed 6 bases at V and 8 bases at J, with 17 bases between. Germline CDR1 and CDR2: MNHNS and SASEGT. The CDR3 DNA reads TGTGCCAGCAGGGAGGAGAGGTATAGAGACACCATATATTTT. It translates to CASREERYRDTIYF.

V and J are TRBV5-1 and TRBJ2-4; D is perhaps TRBD1 (6 bases). CDR3 length: 16 amino acids. The germline gives CDR1 SGHRS, CDR2 YFSETQ. V was pared by 4 bases and J by 9 bases, with 23 bases between. The CDR3 protein is CASSPKTGTLVTIQYF. The CDR3 DNA reads as TGCGCCAGCAGCCCCAAAACCGGGACACTAGTTACCATTCAGTACTTC.

V usage is TRBV18 and J usage is TRBJ1-5, with D unresolved. Germline V CDR1 and CDR2: KGHSH, LQKENI. Deletions cut 6 bases from V and 5 bases from J, with 14 bases between. The CDR3 runs 14 residues. The CDR3 reads CASSPGRFYQPQHF. CDR3 nucleotide sequence: TGTGCCAGCTCCCCGGGCCGTTTTTATCAGCCCCAGCATTTT. Together with reference TRBV18 and TRBJ1-5, the CDR3 gives the full variable domain: NAGVMQNPRHLVRRRGQEARLRCSPMKGHSHVYWYRQLPEEGLKFMVYLQKENIIDESGMPKERFSAEFPKEGPSILRIQQVVRGDSAAYFCASSPGRFYQPQHFGDGTRLSIL.

This chain connects TRBV18 to TRBJ1-2; weak D call: TRBD1 (5 bases). The CDR3 extends over 12 amino acids. Germline values: CDR1 KGHSH, CDR2 LQKENI. The ends were cut back, 4 bases at V and 2 bases at J, with 5 bases in the middle. CDR3 in amino acids: CASSQGNYGYTF. For the CDR3, the DNA is TGTGCCAGCTCACAGGGGAACTATGGCTACACCTTC.

V usage is TRBV9 and J usage is TRBJ1-1, with D unclear. Germline lookup yields CDR1 SGDLS and CDR2 YYNGEE. The V end lost 4 bases, the J end lost 7 bases, and 14 bases lay between the germline ends. There are 13 residues in the CDR3. The CDR3 here is CASSRKEGSEAFF. The CDR3 region has the DNA TGTGCCAGCAGCCGGAAGGAAGGGAGTGAAGCTTTCTTT.